The TCR beta chain under discussion was sequenced for a study of cytomegalovirus exposure and HLA in healthy donors. Losses at the gene ends were 1 base for V and 2 bases for J; bases not matched to a gene: 2. CDR1 and CDR2 (germline): LNHDA, SQIVND (reference sequence). The CDR3 consists of 15 residues. PCR was performed using 60 Vbeta and 13 Jbeta primers. Measured with immunoSEQ multiplex PCR; TCRdb has only the in-frame clones, and not every one. The table lists around 92,000 clones, roughly 80% of them singletons. As concerns this clone: Its specificity is not known.

Study results and caveats: Some public TCRs appeared in many individuals, while most sequences were rare. Indistinguishable V segments such as TRBV6-2 and TRBV6-3 were excluded.

Sequenced: PBMCs. This TCR derives from a man in his fifties or sixties in good health and CMV-seropositive. The chain is built from TRBV19 and TRBJ2-3, with 8 bases that match TRBD2. CDR3 loop: CASSIAGGNTDTQYF. CDR3 DNA sequence: TGTGCCAGTAGTATAGCGGGAGGGAACACAGATACGCAGTATTTT.